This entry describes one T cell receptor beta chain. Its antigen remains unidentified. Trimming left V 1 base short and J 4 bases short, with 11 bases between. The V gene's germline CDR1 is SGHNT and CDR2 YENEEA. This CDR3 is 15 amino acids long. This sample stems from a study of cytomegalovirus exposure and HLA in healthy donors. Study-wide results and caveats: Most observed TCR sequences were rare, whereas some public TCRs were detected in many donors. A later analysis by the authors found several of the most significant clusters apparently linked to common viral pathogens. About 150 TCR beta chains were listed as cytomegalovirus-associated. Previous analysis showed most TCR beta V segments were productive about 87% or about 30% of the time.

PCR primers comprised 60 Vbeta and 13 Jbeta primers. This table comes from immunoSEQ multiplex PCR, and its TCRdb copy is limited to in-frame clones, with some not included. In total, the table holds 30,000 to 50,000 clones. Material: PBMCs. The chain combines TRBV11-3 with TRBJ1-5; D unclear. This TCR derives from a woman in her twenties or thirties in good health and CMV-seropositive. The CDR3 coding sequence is TGTGCCAGCAGCTTAGGGGGTGAGGGAAATCAGCCCCAGCATTTT. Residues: CASSLGGEGNQPQHF.